The 3 T cell receptor beta chains below all came from one sample that was sequenced in a study of T cell repertoires in cytomegalovirus infection. TCRdb processed the reads anew with MiXCR; each CDR3 protein has one entry. The sample contains 450,000 to 600,000 distinct CDR3 sequences, 33% of which appear only once. Their antigens are not known. Sequenced here: cultured PBMCs, sampled from culture after CMV antigen stimulation. Receptor source: a human donor in good health (CMV status not recorded). Some clones in this sample may be carry-over from other donors' samples.

CDR3 amino acids: CASSFRGTELKNIQYF. Written as DNA, the CDR3 is TGTGCCAGCAGCTTCAGGGGGACAGAGCTCAAAAACATTCAGTACTTC. This chain uses TRBV7-2 with TRBJ2-4, with 7 bases aligning to TRBD1. CDR3 length: 16 amino acids. The J segment lost 3 bases and the V segment lost 3 bases, leaving 8 bases of the junction unmatched. Per germline, CDR1 SGHTA and CDR2 FQGNSA.

The chain joins TRBV7-9 to TRBJ1-1; the D is unclear. Trimming left V 5 bases short and J 2 bases short, with 12 bases between. CDR3 length: 14 residues. Germline V lookup: CDR1 SEHNR, CDR2 FQNEAQ (reference sequence). The CDR3 spells CASSPTIDNTEAFF. For the CDR3, the DNA is TGTGCCAGCAGCCCCACCATTGACAACACTGAAGCTTTCTTT.

The chain employs TRBV12-3 or TRBV12-4 and TRBJ2-3; no reliable D call. The V end was cut by 6 bases, the J end by 5 bases, with 12 bases between. This CDR3 is built from 13 residues. The CDR3 DNA follows: TGTGCCAGCAGGTCCTTAGGGAAAGATACGCAGTATTTT. Encoded protein: CASRSLGKDTQYF.